The next 5 T cell receptor beta chains were all read from a single sample in a study of blood T cells in healthy people across ages. The second PCR ran roughly 7 to 12 cycles with a sample-barcoded 5' primer and J-beta primers. TCRdb passed the 5' RACE reads through MiXCR, listing each CDR3 protein once. The data hold 1.5 million to 2 million distinct CDR3 sequences, with roughly a third observed a single time. Sample: blood. The receptors were sampled from a woman between 25 and 40 years old in good health.

The V and J genes are TRBV7-9 and TRBJ2-5; D is possibly TRBD1 (5 bases). Germline CDR1 is SEHNR and CDR2 is FQNEAQ (reference sequence). CDR3 length: 15 residues. With 0 bases removed from V and 2 bases from J, the gap between germline ends came to 10 bases. The CDR3 nucleotides are TGTGCCAGCAGCTTAGCGGAGACAGCACAAGAGACCCAGTACTTC. This codes for CASSLAETAQETQYF.

This clonotype came up a few times. V gene TRBV4-1 combines with J gene TRBJ2-3; D is undetermined. The ends were cut back, 1 base at V and 4 bases at J, with 18 bases in the middle. Germline CDR1 reads MGHRA; CDR2 reads YSYEKL. The CDR3 is 17 residues long. The CDR3 reads CASSQGPPENPPDTQYF. CDR3 sequence (DNA): TGCGCCAGCAGCCAAGGTCCTCCAGAGAATCCCCCAGATACGCAGTATTTT.

On this clonotype: This could be a read error, since a much larger clone is one nucleotide away. The V and J genes are TRBV27 and TRBJ2-5, with 9 bases fitting TRBD1. The CDR3 runs to 14 residues. CDR1 MNHEY and CDR2 SMNVEV come from the germline V gene (reference sequence). The CDR3 region is CASSHGQGQEPQYF. The CDR3 DNA is TGTGCCAGCAGCCATGGACAGGGGCAAGAGCCCCAGTACTTC.

The V call is TRBV28, the J call TRBJ2-4; D call uncertain. Germline lookup yields CDR1 MDHEN and CDR2 SYDVKM. V gave up 9 bases and J gave up 8 bases, with 11 bases separating them. There are 11 residues in the CDR3. The CDR3 is CASSEPDIQYF. The CDR3 DNA reads as TGTGCCAGTTCAGAGCCGGACATTCAGTACTTC.

The V call is TRBV7-2, the J call TRBJ1-5; no clear D gene. In germline, CDR1 is SGHTA, CDR2 FQGNSA. The ends were cut back, 1 base at V and 2 bases at J, with 12 bases in the middle. This CDR3 is 16 amino acids long. This CDR3 is CASSLVSGLGNQPQHF. DNA for the CDR3: TGTGCCAGCAGCTTAGTTTCGGGCTTAGGCAATCAGCCCCAGCATTTT.